These 13 T cell receptor beta chains were sequenced from one sample in a study of T cell repertoires in cytomegalovirus infection. One entry per CDR3 protein, called by TCRdb with MiXCR from the reads. The sample lists some 150,000 distinct CDR3 sequences, about 6.5% occurring once. The sample consisted of PBMCs. All receptors derive from a human donor in good health (CMV status not recorded). Some clones in this sample may be carry-over from other donors' samples.

The table lists this clonotype with many counts. The gene calls are TRBV7-8 and TRBJ1-5; D perhaps matches TRBD1 (6 bases). The CDR3 consists of 17 residues. Trimming shortened V by 5 bases and J by 1 base, and 18 bases separated the two germline ends. Germline values: CDR1 SGHVS, CDR2 FQNEAQ. CDR3 nucleotide sequence: TGTGCCAGCAGCGGGGGGAGGGGGGGTCCGAGCAATCAGCCCCAGCATTTT. Amino acid sequence: CASSGGRGGPSNQPQHF.

This clonotype was seen repeatedly, ten times or more. The CDR3: CASRVGRSTDTQYF. The CDR3 region has the DNA TGTGCCAGCAGGGTGGGGCGAAGCACAGATACGCAGTATTTT. The rearrangement uses TRBV6-2 or TRBV6-3 and TRBJ2-3; perhaps TRBD1 as D (5 bases). The CDR3 spans 14 residues. V lost 6 bases and J lost 0, with 10 bases in between. Germline CDR1 and CDR2: MNHEY and SVGEGT.

This clonotype was seen ten or more times. This rearrangement joins TRBV5-1 to TRBJ2-3; 7 bases align to TRBD1. Trimming cost V 0 bases and J 1 base; bases outside gene matches: 11. CDR3 length: 18 amino acids. Germline V gene sequence: CDR1 SGHRS, CDR2 YFSETQ. The CDR3 protein is CASSLDWRQGRGTDTQYF. The CDR3 DNA reads as TGCGCCAGCAGCTTGGATTGGAGACAGGGCAGGGGCACAGATACGCAGTATTTT.

This clonotype showed up many times. The V and J genes are TRBV7-2 and TRBJ1-1; the match to TRBD1 covers 12 bases. The CDR3 contains 15 residues. Unmatched junction bases numbered 4, after V lost 5 bases and J lost 3 bases. Germline V gene data show CDR1 as SGHTA and CDR2 as FQGNSA. The CDR3: CASSAGQGAHTEAFF. DNA of the CDR3: TGTGCCAGCAGCGCGGGACAGGGGGCGCACACTGAAGCTTTCTTT.

In this sample, this clonotype turned up a few times. This chain uses TRBV14 with TRBJ1-5; TRBD1 matches 8 bases. Trimming removed 2 bases from V and 1 base from J; junction bases left unmatched: 13. The germline V gene encodes CDR1 SGHDN and CDR2 FVKESK. The CDR3 has 19 residues. The CDR3 nucleotides are TGTGCCAGCAGCCAAACCGGGACAGGACTCTTCTTCAGCAATCAGCCCCAGCATTTT. The encoded protein is CASSQTGTGLFFSNQPQHF.

The table lists this clonotype with many counts. The chain recombines TRBV7-3 with TRBJ2-7; 11 nucleotides line up with TRBD1. The germline CDR1 and CDR2 sequences are SGHTA and FQGTGA. This CDR3 has 13 amino acids. V lost 5 bases to trimming and J lost 6 bases; unmatched junction nucleotides: 3. CDR3 nucleotide sequence: TGTGCCAGCAGCCTGGGGACAGGGGGCGAGCAGTACTTC. Its translation: CASSLGTGGEQYF.

The rearrangement links TRBV3-1 to TRBJ2-5; 13 nucleotides line up with TRBD2. Germline V lookup: CDR1 LGHDT, CDR2 YNNKEL (reference sequence). The CDR3 consists of 17 residues. The ends lost 2 bases at V and 4 bases at J; junction bases unmatched: 7. CDR3 in amino acids: CASSQIRLAGGAETQYF. Written as DNA, the CDR3 is TGTGCCAGCAGCCAAATTAGACTAGCGGGGGGCGCAGAGACCCAGTACTTC.

V usage is TRBV12-3 or TRBV12-4 and J usage is TRBJ1-6, with D possibly matching TRBD1 (5 bases). The CDR3 loop spans 15 amino acids. Trimming removed 2 bases from V and 6 bases from J, with 11 bases in between. CDR3 protein: CASSLRGGPNSPLHF. CDR3 nucleotides: TGTGCCAGCAGTTTACGGGGCGGCCCTAATTCACCCCTCCACTTT.

This clonotype was seen ten or more times. J is TRBJ1-1 and V is TRBV12-3 or TRBV12-4, with no clear D. Trimming cost V 6 bases and J 1 base, with 12 bases left between them. This CDR3 comprises 14 residues. DNA for the CDR3: TGTGCCAGCAGCGCCCTGCGGTCGAACACTGAAGCTTTCTTT. This gives the protein CASSALRSNTEAFF.

This clonotype appeared many times. The gene calls are TRBV7-8 and TRBJ1-6; possibly TRBD1 for D (5 bases). CDR3 length equals 15 residues. V shed 4 bases and J shed 7 bases, with 14 bases lying between them. CDR1 SGHVS and CDR2 FQNEAQ come from the germline V gene. CDR3 loop: CASSYNQGSNSPLHF. In nucleotides, the CDR3 is TGTGCCAGCAGCTATAATCAGGGTTCGAATTCACCCCTCCACTTT. The full variable domain, in which reference TRBV7-8 and TRBJ1-6 provide the parts outside the CDR3, is GAGVSQSPRYKVAKRGQDVALRCDPISGHVSLFWYQQALGQGPEFLTYFQNEAQLDKSGLPSDRFFAERPEGSVSTLKIQRTQQEDSAVYLCASSYNQGSNSPLHFGNGTRLTVT.

This clonotype was recorded at least ten times. The chain joins TRBV7-2 to TRBJ2-2; no clear D gene. The CDR3 loop spans 13 amino acids. V gave up 4 bases and J gave up 3 bases, with 6 bases separating them. The V gene's germline CDR1 is SGHTA and CDR2 FQGNSA. The CDR3 DNA reads TGTGCCAGCAGCTACCCCTACACCGGGGAGCTGTTTTTT. Translated: CASSYPYTGELFF.

This clonotype was counted at least ten times. CDR3 nucleotides: TGTGCCAGCAGCTTAATCCCGCAGGGGGTGCTGAACACTGAAGCTTTCTTT. Its translation is CASSLIPQGVLNTEAFF. The chain joins TRBV7-8 to TRBJ1-1; 7 nucleotides agree with TRBD1. This CDR3 has 17 amino acids. Losses at the gene ends were 2 bases for V and 0 bases for J; bases not matched to a gene: 9. The germline CDR1 and CDR2 sequences are SGHVS and FQNEAQ.

The sample holds many counts of this clonotype. The chain carries TRBV11-2 and TRBJ2-7; 9 bases line up with TRBD1. The CDR3 totals 16 residues. J lost 6 bases, V lost 1 base, and 10 bases had no gene match. Germline V gene data show CDR1 as SGHAT and CDR2 as FQNNGV. The CDR3 DNA reads as TGTGCCAGCAGCTTAGTCCCGGGACAGGGTTTATTCGAGCAGTACTTC. The encoded protein is CASSLVPGQGLFEQYF.